This T cell receptor (beta chain) was identified in a study of blood T cell repertoires in COVID-19. Study details: Sources were T cells, B-cell-depleted T cells, or PBMCs; the material itself was cDNA or gDNA.

Germline V gives CDR1 SGDLS, CDR2 YYNGEE. The CDR3 length is 14 residues. The V and J ends lost 0 bases and 4 bases respectively, with 8 bases between them. This clone has just a few counts. The data were produced by immunoSEQ multiplex PCR, yet TCRdb's version contains in-frame clones alone and is incomplete. The data hold just over 250,000 clones, with around 87% observed a single time. V gene TRBV9 combines with J gene TRBJ2-1, with D unclear. The receptor was derived from a woman between 50 and 59 years old with acute or convalescent COVID-19. Sequencing was carried out using peripheral blood. The CDR3, as DNA: TGTGCCAGCAGCGTAGCGGAGCTTTACAATGAGCAGTTCTTC. It specifies CASSVAELYNEQFF.